These 7 T cell receptor beta chains were sequenced from one sample in a study of T cells after yellow fever vaccination. TCRdb recomputed calls from the 5' RACE reads with MiXCR, one row per CDR3 protein. Here the sample spans more than 95,000 distinct CDR3 sequences, nearly 15% being singletons. Source: CD8+ T cells sorted from PBMCs, taken 5 days after the yellow fever booster vaccination. These receptors all come from a man aged 18 to 30 who received the YFV17D yellow fever vaccine.

The V call is TRBV2, the J call TRBJ2-1; D possibly corresponds to TRBD1 (6 bases). The V end lost 8 bases, the J end lost 5 bases, and 19 bases lay between the germline ends. The CDR3 covers 15 residues. In germline, CDR1 is SNHLY, CDR2 FYNNEI. CDR3 residues: CASPKVGQLNNEQFF. The CDR3 DNA reads TGTGCCAGCCCGAAGGTCGGACAGCTGAACAATGAGCAGTTCTTC.

The V call is TRBV4-3, the J call TRBJ2-2, with D possibly matching TRBD1 (6 bases). The CDR3 is 15 amino acids. Germline CDR1 reads LGHNA; CDR2 reads YSLEER. V dropped 3 bases and J dropped 6 bases, with 14 bases sitting between them. The CDR3 DNA reads TGCGCCAGCAGCCAGGGCTACAGGGTGTCCGGGGAGCTGTTTTTT. Translated, it gives CASSQGYRVSGELFF.

The chain carries TRBV5-4 and TRBJ2-5; possibly TRBD2 for D (5 bases). CDR1 and CDR2 (germline): SGHNT, YYREEE (reference sequence). The CDR3 consists of 14 residues. The V end lost 1 base, the J end lost 4 bases, and 11 bases lay between the germline ends. The CDR3 sequence: CASSLKLRGETQYF. The DNA of the CDR3 is TGTGCCAGCAGCTTGAAACTTCGGGGAGAGACCCAGTACTTC.

This clonotype was seen ten or more times. The CDR3 loop is CASSSPYSHYEQFF. Here the CDR3 DNA reads TGTGCCAGCAGCTCCCCATATAGTCATTATGAGCAGTTCTTC. This chain uses TRBV11-1 with TRBJ2-1; the D is unclear. Germline V gene lookup returns CDR1 SGHAT and CDR2 FQDESV (reference sequence). This CDR3 has 14 residues. Trimming removed 4 bases at V and 8 bases at J, with 15 bases between.

This clonotype appeared many times. This chain joins TRBV7-9 and TRBJ2-7; D is undetermined. CDR1 is SEHNR, CDR2 FQNEAQ, per germline (reference sequence). This CDR3 spans 11 amino acids. Trimming cost V 5 bases and J 0 bases, with 2 bases left between them. CDR3 DNA sequence: TGTGCCAGCAGCGACTCCTACGAGCAGTACTTC. As protein: CASSDSYEQYF.

This sequence joins TRBV6-6 and TRBJ1-1; D call uncertain. This CDR3 region has 13 residues. V dropped 2 bases and J dropped 5 bases, with 9 bases sitting between them. Germline CDR1 and CDR2: MNHNY and SVGAGI (reference sequence). CDR3 residues: CASSYPAATEAFF. The CDR3 coding sequence is TGTGCCAGCAGTTACCCCGCCGCGACTGAAGCTTTCTTT.

This clonotype was seen more than once but under ten times. This chain connects TRBV10-3 to TRBJ2-5, with D maybe TRBD1 (6 bases). Germline CDR1 ENHRY, CDR2 SYGVKD. This CDR3 region has 17 residues. Deletions cut 2 bases from V and 4 bases from J, with 20 bases between. CDR3 sequence reads: CAISETTGSQLGETQYF. CDR3 sequence (DNA): TGTGCCATCAGTGAGACCACAGGGTCCCAGCTGGGAGAGACCCAGTACTTC.